This record concerns one TCR beta chain sequence. No cognate antigen has been identified for it. No much larger clone is present one base from it, and per-base qualities are unavailable. Spanning cysteine to phenylalanine, the CDR3 consists of 14 amino acids. The only DNA kept is the CDR3, 42 bases in frame from the first base. V ends up 0 bases short and J 6 bases short, with an unmatched junction base count of 3. CDR1 and CDR2 were assigned from the germline V gene as SGHTS and YDEGEE. The data stem from a study of blood T cell repertoires in COVID-19 (TCRdb year 2020). General notes on the study: The collaborator samples originated in the United States, Italy and Spain and spanned the acute and convalescent phases of COVID-19. The material from the prospective study consisted of cDNA or gDNA derived from T cells, B-cell-depleted T cells, or PBMCs. Deeply sampled blood TCRbeta repertoires from subjects exposed to, actively infected with, or recovered from COVID-19 were included in the dataset. A freely available public database, intended as a resource for researchers studying the immune response to SARS-CoV-2, is where the repertoires were released. The samples were drawn from the first 160 participants of the ongoing ImmuneRACE study and from 950 to 1,500 subjects provided by 6 global collaborators. Nearly every sample came with metadata listing a de-identified subject ID, COVID-19 status, age in years and sex. HLA class I and class II types, where available, came from metadata supplied by the sample provider rather than from assay-based typing.

The full study reports these points: Clinical and demographic metadata were provided uncurated, with the amount varying by source and participant.

TCRbeta CDR3 regions were amplified from genomic DNA by means of the immunoSEQ Assay, a bias-controlled multiplex PCR. In the authors' own workflow: The number of nucleated cells in each sample was estimated from the amplification of reference gene primers within the assay. To quantify the absolute abundance of each unique TCRbeta CDR3 rearrangement, sequence reads were collapsed and filtered. For each sample, productive Simpson clonality was calculated as the square root of Simpson's diversity index across productive rearrangements. In its TCRdb copy, this immuneACCESS table keeps in-frame sequences only and misses some clones. Where compared with another copy, unresolved V genes explain less than half of these, and the others have no known cause. V and J calls and clone size are copied from that table; D and trimming were computed from the DNA. The sample has around 470,000 clones on record, about 88% of them singletons. 0.7% to 1% of the sample comes from the top ten.

At one collaborating source in Seattle, patients were enrolled during active infection and were followed longitudinally through the course of disease. Whole blood was collected in K2EDTA tubes by collaborating institutions according to the institutions' own protocols. For TCRbeta analysis, collaborators shipped samples as frozen whole blood, isolated PBMCs, or DNA extracted from either of those sample types. Sequencing input: peripheral blood. The chain was built from TRBV5-8 and TRBJ2-1, and 7 junction bases match TRBD1. The clonotype was recovered from a man younger than 35 with COVID-19, enrolled during active disease. The DNA sequence follows: TGTGCCAGCAGCTTGGAAGGGACAGCCAATGAGCAGTTCTTC. It translates to CASSLEGTANEQFF.